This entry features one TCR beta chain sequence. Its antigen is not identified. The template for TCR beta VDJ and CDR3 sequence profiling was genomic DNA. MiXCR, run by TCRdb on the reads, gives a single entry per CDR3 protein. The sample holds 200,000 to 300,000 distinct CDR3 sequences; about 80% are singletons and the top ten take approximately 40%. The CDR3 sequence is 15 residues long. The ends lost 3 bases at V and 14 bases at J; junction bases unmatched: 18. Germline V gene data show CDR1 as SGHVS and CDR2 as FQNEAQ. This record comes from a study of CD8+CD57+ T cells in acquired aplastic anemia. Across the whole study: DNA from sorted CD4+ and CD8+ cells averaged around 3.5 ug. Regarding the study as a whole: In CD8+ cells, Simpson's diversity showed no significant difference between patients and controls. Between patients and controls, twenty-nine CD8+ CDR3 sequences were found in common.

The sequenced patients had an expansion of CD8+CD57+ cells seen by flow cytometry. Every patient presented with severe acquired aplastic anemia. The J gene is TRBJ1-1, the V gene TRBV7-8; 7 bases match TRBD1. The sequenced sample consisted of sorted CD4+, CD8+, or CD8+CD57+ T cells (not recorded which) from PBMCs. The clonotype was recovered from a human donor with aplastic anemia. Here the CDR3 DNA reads TGTGCCAGCAGCTTTCATCCGACCGGGACAGCCCTTTCCTTCTTT. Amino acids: CASSFHPTGTALSFF.